This record covers a single TCR beta chain. Its antigen is unknown. These data come from a study of T cell responses to AZD1222 COVID-19 vaccine. The study, taken as a whole, reports: Baseline seropositivity occurred in only a handful of AZD1222 recipients. There were mostly white British donors and more females than males, and clonal diversity was possibly underestimated.

V was pared by 5 bases and J by 4 bases, with 7 bases of the junction left unmatched. This CDR3 has 14 residues. The germline V gene encodes CDR1 MDHEN and CDR2 SYDVKM. The protocol was immunoSEQ multiplex PCR, while the TCRdb copy is restricted to in-frame clones and leaves out a portion. The sample table sets out about 140,000 clones. This chain connects TRBV28 to TRBJ1-2; 7 nucleotides agree with TRBD1. Sequenced sample: peripheral blood. This receptor was identified in an adult in good health. The CDR3 DNA is TGTGCCAGCAGTCGACAGGGCCTCCCCTATGGCTACACCTTC. Translation gives CASSRQGLPYGYTF.